The source of this T cell receptor (beta chain) is a study of T-cell reconstitution after alpha-beta-depleted transplantation in children. Study-level results: For some patients, TCRbeta diversity was high at day 60 because of recipient T cells and thymic progenitors that survived. Reportedly, alpha-beta T cells present about two months post-transplant originated from several hundred expanded clones of graft origin. Among T cells one year after transplant, newly produced cells accounted for most counts and diversity.

Construction of the TCRbeta library involved unique molecular identifiers. TCRdb re-analysed the PCR reads in MiXCR, keeping a single row per CDR3 protein. The sample lists some 300,000 distinct CDR3 sequences, approximately 7.3% seen once, with 9.1% in the top ten. Points on this clonotype: Antigen unknown.

CDR1 is SEHNR, CDR2 FQNEAQ, per germline (reference sequence). V was clipped by 1 base and J by 10 bases, with 11 bases between them. CDR3 length: 13 amino acids. Sequencing was performed on peripheral blood, taken 360 days after TCRalphabeta/CD19-depleted stem cell transplant. The chain uses TRBV7-9 and TRBJ2-1; no firm D call. This TCR came from a female patient aged 2-10 years who had a stem cell transplant for Fanconi anemia, so the T cells may come from the graft donor. In DNA, the CDR3 is TGTGCCAGCAGCTTAGGGGCCGTCGCGGAGCAGTTCTTC. This encodes CASSLGAVAEQFF.